A single sample gave rise to the 31 T cell receptor beta chains below, sequenced in a study of blood T cell repertoires in COVID-19. Using immunoSEQ multiplex PCR, the repertoire was profiled, and TCRdb retains in-frame clones only, with some absent. Here the sample spans fewer than 30,000 clones, about 83% being singletons. Sequenced material: peripheral blood. The receptors here all came from a human donor in a cohort sampled during active COVID-19.

V usage is TRBV5-6 and J usage is TRBJ1-2; 9 bases are shared with TRBD1. Germline CDR1 SGHDT, CDR2 YYEEEE. This CDR3 is built from 14 residues. Trimming at V came to 4 bases and at J to 7 bases, leaving 8 bases not matched to a gene. The CDR3 bases are TGTGCCAGCAGCCCGTTACAGGGGGCGGGTGGCTACACCTTC. It is translated as CASSPLQGAGGYTF.

This chain connects TRBV12-2 to TRBJ1-2; the DNA was not compared with TRBD1, the D call given in the table. TRBV12-2 is termed a pseudogene. This CDR3 has 18 amino acids. Here the CDR3 DNA reads TGTGCAAGTCGCTTAGCGAAAGGGTTCCCAGGGGGAAACTATGGCTACACCTTC. Its protein is CASRLAKGFPGGNYGYTF.

The chain recombines TRBV7-9 with TRBJ2-3; a possible D gene is TRBD2 (5 bases). The V and J ends lost 0 bases and 4 bases respectively, with 5 bases between them. CDR3 length: 13 amino acids. Germline CDR1 is SEHNR and CDR2 is FQNEAQ (reference sequence). The CDR3 nucleotides are TGTGCCAGCAGCTTAGCGGGAGCAGATACGCAGTATTTT. Its protein product is CASSLAGADTQYF.

The V and J genes are TRBV12-3 or TRBV12-4 and TRBJ1-2; D gene ambiguous. The CDR3 covers 12 residues. V was cut by 6 bases and J by 11 bases, with 16 bases left in between. This CDR3 reads CASSLTPEGYTF. DNA for the CDR3: TGTGCCAGCAGCTTAACACCCGAGGGATACACCTTC.

This chain joins TRBV5-4 and TRBJ2-1, with 7 bases lining up with TRBD1. CDR3 length: 14 residues. Germline CDR1 and CDR2: SGHNT and YYREEE (reference sequence). V shed 0 bases and J 7 bases; nucleotides not matched to a gene: 4. CDR3 protein: CASSLVGTANEQFF. The CDR3 nucleotides read TGTGCCAGCAGCTTGGTGGGGACAGCTAATGAGCAGTTCTTC.

The chain employs TRBV14 and TRBJ1-2, with D perhaps matching TRBD1 (6 bases). The CDR3 is made up of 17 amino acids. The germline V and J ends were trimmed by 1 base and 4 bases, with 19 bases remaining between them. The V gene's germline CDR1 is SGHDN and CDR2 FVKESK. CDR3 region: CASSQVGSSGGLYGYTF. The CDR3 DNA reads TGTGCCAGCAGCCAAGTAGGGTCGAGCGGGGGGCTCTATGGCTACACCTTC.

The rearrangement uses TRBV11-3 and TRBJ2-2; D remains ambiguous. Germline V gene data show CDR1 as SGHNT and CDR2 as YENEEA. The ends were cut back, 4 bases at V and 4 bases at J, with 4 bases in the middle. The length of the CDR3 is 12 residues. CDR3 DNA: TGTGCCAGCAGCTCTCTCACCGGGGAGCTGTTTTTT. Amino acid sequence: CASSSLTGELFF.

This clone was seen a handful of times. This rearrangement joins TRBV5-1 to TRBJ2-7; D is unclear. From germline, CDR1 is SGHRS and CDR2 YFSETQ. CDR3 length: 15 amino acids. V lost 7 bases and J 2 bases, leaving 19 bases between the germline ends. The chain's CDR3 is CASRPAATAAYEQYF. In DNA form, the CDR3 reads TGCGCCAGCCGCCCCGCGGCCACCGCAGCCTACGAGCAGTACTTC.

V and J are TRBV5-1 and TRBJ2-1; 7 bases match TRBD1. The V and J ends lost 0 bases and 6 bases, in that order; junction bases with no gene match: 3. CDR3 length: 14 residues. Germline V CDR1 and CDR2: SGHRS, YFSETQ. The CDR3 DNA is TGCGCCAGCAGCTTGGCCGACAGGGTCAATGAGCAGTTCTTC. Its protein product is CASSLADRVNEQFF.

The chain links TRBV7-9 to TRBJ2-1; TRBD2 aligns across 10 bases. Trimming at V came to 1 base and at J to 8 bases, leaving 14 bases not matched to a gene. Germline-derived CDR1 and CDR2 are SEHNR and FQNEAQ (reference sequence). This CDR3 is 18 amino acids long. CDR3 residues: CASSLVGTSGALGDEQFF. Here the CDR3 DNA reads TGTGCCAGCAGCTTAGTGGGAACTAGCGGGGCTCTCGGGGATGAGCAGTTCTTC.

V is TRBV7-9 and J is TRBJ2-2, with D unclear. The CDR3 is 16 residues long. V dropped 1 base and J dropped 3 bases, with 12 bases sitting between them. Germline values: CDR1 SEHNR, CDR2 FQNEAQ (reference sequence). The chain's CDR3 is CASSLVVYAYTGELFF. CDR3 DNA: TGTGCCAGCAGCTTAGTAGTCTACGCCTACACCGGGGAGCTGTTTTTT.

The chain has TRBV24-1 and TRBJ2-5, with unresolved D. Germline lookup yields CDR1 KGHDR and CDR2 SFDVKD. The CDR3 sequence is 13 residues long. The V gene lost 2 bases and the J gene lost 0 bases, with 3 bases spanning the gap. CDR3 bases: TGTGCCACCAGTGATTCGTACCAAGAGACCCAGTACTTC. As protein: CATSDSYQETQYF.

This clone was seen a few times. The chain uses TRBV19 and TRBJ2-7, with 10 bases that match TRBD2. J lost 6 bases, V lost 6 bases, and 11 bases had no gene match. Germline lookup yields CDR1 LNHDA and CDR2 SQIVND (reference sequence). This CDR3 comprises 15 residues. The CDR3 loop is CASSPSLAGVREQYF. The DNA of the CDR3 is TGTGCCAGTAGCCCCTCGCTAGCGGGAGTGCGCGAGCAGTACTTC.

The chain combines TRBV5-1 with TRBJ1-1; TRBD1 aligns across 9 bases. V was pared by 5 bases and J by 3 bases, with 8 bases of the junction left unmatched. Looked up from germline, CDR1 is SGHRS and CDR2 is YFSETQ. The CDR3 is 15 amino acids. The DNA for the CDR3 is TGCGCCAGCAGGCCGTTGACAGGGGGGGACACTGAAGCTTTCTTT. Its protein product is CASRPLTGGDTEAFF.

This chain uses TRBV29-1 with TRBJ1-2; TRBD1 agrees at 9 bases. CDR3 length: 13 residues. With V trimmed by 6 bases and J by 2 bases, 4 bases remained unmatched. The V gene's germline CDR1 is SQVTM and CDR2 ANQGSEA. In DNA, the CDR3 is TGCAGCGTAAAGGGACAGGGAAACTATGGCTACACCTTC. Protein: CSVKGQGNYGYTF. The full variable domain, rest sourced from reference TRBV29-1 and TRBJ1-2, is SAVISQKPSRDICQRGTSLTIQCQVDSQVTMMFWYRQQPGQSLTLIATANQGSEATYESGFVIDKFPISRPNLTFSTLTVSNMSPEDSSIYLCSVKGQGNYGYTFGSGTRLTVV.

This sequence joins TRBV24-1 and TRBJ2-2; D ambiguous. The germline V gene encodes CDR1 KGHDR and CDR2 SFDVKD. The length of the CDR3 is 15 residues. V lost 4 bases and J lost 1, with 9 bases in between. The CDR3 sequence: CATSEVRRNTGELFF. CDR3 coding DNA: TGTGCCACCAGTGAAGTTCGGAGGAACACCGGGGAGCTGTTTTTT.

This clone was recorded once. This rearrangement joins TRBV7-9 to TRBJ2-1; D call uncertain. There are 14 residues in the CDR3. CDR1 and CDR2 (germline): SEHNR, FQNEAQ (reference sequence). Trimming left V 2 bases short and J 2 bases short, with 7 bases between. The CDR3 DNA follows: TGTGCCAGCAGCTTATGGGCTGCCTACAATGAGCAGTTCTTC. Translating it yields CASSLWAAYNEQFF.

This clone has a handful of counts. DNA of the CDR3: TGTGCCAGCTCCGATCGACAGGGGGGGGTCTATGGCTACACCTTC. Its translation is CASSDRQGGVYGYTF. The chain links TRBV3-1 (or the pseudogene TRBV3-2) to TRBJ1-2; 9 nucleotides agree with TRBD1. The CDR3 loop spans 15 amino acids. With 8 bases clipped from V and 4 bases from J, the junction kept 11 bases outside the gene matches. Germline V lookup: CDR1 LGHDT, CDR2 YNNKEL (reference sequence).

The J gene is TRBJ1-3, the V gene TRBV6-1, with D possibly matching TRBD1 (6 bases). The CDR3 has 16 residues. In germline, CDR1 is MNHNS, CDR2 SASEGT. V lost 2 bases and J 3 bases, leaving 14 bases between the germline ends. This CDR3 reads CASSETWAGDGNTIYF. The CDR3 DNA is TGTGCCAGCAGTGAAACTTGGGCAGGGGATGGAAACACCATATATTTT.

The gene calls are TRBV2 and TRBJ2-3, with D possibly matching TRBD1 (5 bases). With 3 bases removed from V and 2 bases from J, the gap between germline ends came to 15 bases. The germline CDR1 and CDR2 sequences are SNHLY and FYNNEI. The CDR3 runs 16 residues. The CDR3 is CASSDGAMSHTDTQYF. CDR3 bases: TGTGCCAGCAGTGATGGGGCTATGTCCCACACAGATACGCAGTATTTT. Variable domain in full (rest from reference TRBV2 and TRBJ2-3): EPEVTQTPSHQVTQMGQEVILRCVPISNHLYFYWYRQILGQKVEFLVSFYNNEISEKSEIFDDQFSVERPDGSNFTLKIRSTKLEDSAMYFCASSDGAMSHTDTQYFGPGTRLTVL.

V usage is TRBV28 and J usage is TRBJ2-5; TRBD1 matches 9 bases. With V trimmed by 10 bases and J by 7 bases, 13 bases remained unmatched. The germline CDR1 and CDR2 sequences are MDHEN and SYDVKM. CDR3 size: 14 residues. The CDR3 region is CATYGTGIERTQYF. For the CDR3, the DNA is TGTGCCACATATGGGACAGGGATAGAGAGGACCCAGTACTTC.

The J gene is TRBJ2-7, the V gene TRBV10-3; tentatively, D is TRBD1 (6 bases). Germline CDR1 ENHRY, CDR2 SYGVKD. V lost 0 bases to trimming and J lost 3 bases, with 9 bases between them. The CDR3 contains 14 residues. DNA for the CDR3: TGTGCCATCAGTGAGTCAGGGGGAAACTACGAGCAGTACTTC. It encodes CAISESGGNYEQYF.

This clone was observed a few times. The genes are TRBV7-2 and TRBJ2-4, with 9 nucleotides matching TRBD1. Germline values: CDR1 SGHTA, CDR2 FQGNSA. This CDR3 comprises 15 residues. J was trimmed by 5 bases and V by 5 bases; bases with no gene match: 7. The CDR3 region is CASSAGTGIQNIQYF. CDR3 DNA sequence: TGTGCCAGCAGCGCCGGGACAGGGATACAAAACATTCAGTACTTC.

This rearrangement joins TRBV2 to TRBJ1-2; possible D gene TRBD1, 6 bases. The CDR3 has 14 amino acids. The V and J ends lost 3 bases and 5 bases respectively, with 13 bases between them. Germline V gives CDR1 SNHLY, CDR2 FYNNEI. As DNA, the CDR3 is TGTGCCAGCAGTGATCGAGTCAGGGGATATGGCTACACCTTC. Encoded protein: CASSDRVRGYGYTF.

This chain connects TRBV19 to TRBJ1-2, with D possibly TRBD1 on 6 matching bases. Germline V gene data show CDR1 as LNHDA and CDR2 as SQIVND (reference sequence). The CDR3 runs 11 residues. The ends were cut back, 10 bases at V and 8 bases at J, with 14 bases in the middle. The CDR3 loop reads CATLQGKGYTF. The CDR3 DNA follows: TGTGCCACCTTACAGGGAAAAGGCTACACCTTC.

The chain carries TRBV5-8 and TRBJ2-3; D is perhaps TRBD1 (6 bases). Germline loops: CDR1 SGHTS, CDR2 YDEGEE. Trimming shortened V by 3 bases and J by 5 bases, and 13 bases separated the two germline ends. CDR3 size: 14 residues. This CDR3 reads CASSWRQARDTQYF. Written as DNA, the CDR3 is TGTGCCAGCAGCTGGAGACAGGCCCGAGATACGCAGTATTTT.

The chain is built from TRBV4-1 and TRBJ2-3, with TRBD2 matching over 8 bases. CDR3 length: 17 residues. Per germline, CDR1 MGHRA and CDR2 YSYEKL. J gave up 1 base and V 0 bases, and 6 bases lay outside the gene matches. The CDR3 spells CASSQELAGGRTDTQYF. The CDR3 nucleotides read TGCGCCAGCAGCCAAGAATTGGCGGGGGGACGCACAGATACGCAGTATTTT.

This chain connects TRBV15 to TRBJ2-1, with TRBD1 identical over 8 bases. The CDR3 totals 14 residues. V lost 3 bases to trimming and J lost 3 bases; unmatched junction nucleotides: 1. Germline V CDR1 and CDR2: LNHNV, YYDKDF (reference sequence). The DNA of the CDR3 is TGTGCCACCAGCAGGGACAGGGACTACAATGAGCAGTTCTTC. Residues: CATSRDRDYNEQFF.

The chain combines TRBV6-6 with TRBJ1-1; a weak D match, TRBD1 (6 bases). Germline-derived CDR1 and CDR2 are MNHNY and SVGAGI (reference sequence). Trimming cost V 8 bases and J 4 bases, with 17 bases left between them. The CDR3 is 14 residues long. CDR3 sequence reads: CASGKTGFITEAFF. The DNA for the CDR3 is TGTGCCAGCGGAAAAACAGGGTTCATCACTGAAGCTTTCTTT.

V usage is TRBV19 and J usage is TRBJ2-5; D might be TRBD2 (6 bases). There are 14 residues in the CDR3. The germline CDR1 and CDR2 sequences are LNHDA and SQIVND (reference sequence). Trimming took off 2 bases at V and 5 bases at J, with 12 bases between the two ends. CDR3 in DNA: TGTGCCAGTAGTATAAAGGGAGGAGGCGAGACCCAGTACTTC. Encoded protein: CASSIKGGGETQYF.

By share of the sample, this clone is medium-sized. V and J are TRBV6-5 and TRBJ2-2, with 8 bases matching TRBD1. Germline V gives CDR1 MNHEY, CDR2 SVGAGI. The trim removed 5 bases at V and 4 bases at J, leaving 6 bases unmatched. The CDR3 contains 15 residues. As DNA, the CDR3 is TGTGCCAGCAGTCCCGACAGGGGTTCCACCGGGGAGCTGTTTTTT. The encoded protein is CASSPDRGSTGELFF.